The sequence of this TCR beta chain was determined in a study of Graves' ophthalmopathy and Graves' hyperthyroidism. Among the hyperthyroidism patients, all were newly diagnosed, aged 18 to 65, with under 2 months' duration. Germline-derived CDR1 and CDR2 are DFQATT and SNEGSKA (reference sequence). The CDR3 is 12 residues long. V was clipped by 0 bases and J by 13 bases, with 13 bases between them. The sequenced template was RNA, covering the TCR beta CDR3 region. A first-round RT-PCR used HTBI primers, followed by a second-round multiplex PCR. TCRdb reanalysed the multiplex PCR reads using MiXCR and keeps one entry per CDR3 protein. Of 300,000 to 400,000 distinct CDR3 sequences in the sample, about 15% were seen once.

Sequencing used peripheral blood. This receptor was taken from an adult woman with stable Graves' hyperthyroidism. This chain links TRBV20-1 with TRBJ1-5; no clear D gene. The CDR3 DNA follows: TGCAGTGCTAGAGATTGGGTCAGCCTACAGCATTTT. It encodes CSARDWVSLQHF.